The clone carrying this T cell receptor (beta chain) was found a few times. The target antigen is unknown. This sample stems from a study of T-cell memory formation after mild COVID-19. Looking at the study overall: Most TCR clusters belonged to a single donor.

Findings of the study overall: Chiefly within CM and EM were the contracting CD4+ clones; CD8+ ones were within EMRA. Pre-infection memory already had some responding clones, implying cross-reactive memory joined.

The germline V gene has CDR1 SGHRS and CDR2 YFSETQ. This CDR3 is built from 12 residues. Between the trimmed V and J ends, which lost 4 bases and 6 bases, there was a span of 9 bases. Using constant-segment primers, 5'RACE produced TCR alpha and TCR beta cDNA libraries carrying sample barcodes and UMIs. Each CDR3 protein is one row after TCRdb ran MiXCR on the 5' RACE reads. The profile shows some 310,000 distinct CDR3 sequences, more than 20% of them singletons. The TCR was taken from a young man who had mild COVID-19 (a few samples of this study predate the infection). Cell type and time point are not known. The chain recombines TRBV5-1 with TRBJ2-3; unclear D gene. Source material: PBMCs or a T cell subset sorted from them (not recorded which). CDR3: CASSPYMDTQYF. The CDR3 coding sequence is TGCGCCAGCAGCCCTTACATGGATACGCAGTATTTT.